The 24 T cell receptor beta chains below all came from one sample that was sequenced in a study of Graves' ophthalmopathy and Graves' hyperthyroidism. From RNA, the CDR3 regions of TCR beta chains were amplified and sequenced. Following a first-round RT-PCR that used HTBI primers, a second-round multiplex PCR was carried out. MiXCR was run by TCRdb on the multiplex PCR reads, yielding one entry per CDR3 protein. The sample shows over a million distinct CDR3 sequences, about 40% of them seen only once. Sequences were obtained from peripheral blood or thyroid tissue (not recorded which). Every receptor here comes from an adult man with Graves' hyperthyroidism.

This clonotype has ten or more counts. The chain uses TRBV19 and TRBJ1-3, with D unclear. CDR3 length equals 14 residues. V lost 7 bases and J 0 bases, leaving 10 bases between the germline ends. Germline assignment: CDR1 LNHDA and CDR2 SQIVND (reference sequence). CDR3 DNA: TGTGCCAGTAAGGACGGAAACTCTGGAAACACCATATATTTT. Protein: CASKDGNSGNTIYF.

CDR3 nucleotide sequence: TGCAGCGTTGCTGGGCTAGCGGACAACACCGGGGAGACCCAGTACTTC. It encodes CSVAGLADNTGETQYF. The rearrangement joins TRBV29-1 to TRBJ2-5, with TRBD2 identical over 7 bases. J gave up 5 bases and V 4 bases, and 16 bases lay outside the gene matches. The length of the CDR3 is 16 residues. CDR1 and CDR2 (germline): SQVTM, ANQGSEA.

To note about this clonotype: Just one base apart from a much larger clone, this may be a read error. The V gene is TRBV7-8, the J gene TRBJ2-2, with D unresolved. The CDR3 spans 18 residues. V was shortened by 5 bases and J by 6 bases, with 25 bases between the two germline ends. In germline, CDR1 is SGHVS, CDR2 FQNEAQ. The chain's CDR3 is CASSPNWGDARDAGELFF. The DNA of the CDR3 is TGTGCCAGCAGCCCGAACTGGGGTGACGCTCGAGACGCCGGGGAGCTGTTTTTT.

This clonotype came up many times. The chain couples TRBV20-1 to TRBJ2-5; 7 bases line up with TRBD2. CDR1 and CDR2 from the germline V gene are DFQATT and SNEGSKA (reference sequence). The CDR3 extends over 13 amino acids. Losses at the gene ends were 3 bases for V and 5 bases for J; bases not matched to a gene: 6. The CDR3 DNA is TGCAGTGCTAGGAGGGAGGGGAGGGAGACCCAGTACTTC. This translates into CSARREGRETQYF.

CDR3 sequence reads: CASHGTSFATDTQYF. Written as DNA, the CDR3 is TGTGCCAGCCACGGGACTAGTTTTGCCACAGATACGCAGTATTTT. The genes are TRBV7-2 and TRBJ2-3; TRBD2 matches 8 bases. Germline V gene lookup returns CDR1 SGHTA and CDR2 FQGNSA. The CDR3 has 15 amino acids. Trimming took 8 bases from V and 2 from J; bases not matched to a gene: 9.

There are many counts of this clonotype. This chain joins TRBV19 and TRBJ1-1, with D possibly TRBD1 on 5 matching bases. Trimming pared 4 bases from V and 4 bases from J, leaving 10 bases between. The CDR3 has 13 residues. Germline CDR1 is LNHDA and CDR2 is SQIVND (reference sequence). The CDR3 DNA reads TGTGCCAGTAGTAACAGGTTTGGCACTGAAGCTTTCTTT. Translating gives CASSNRFGTEAFF.

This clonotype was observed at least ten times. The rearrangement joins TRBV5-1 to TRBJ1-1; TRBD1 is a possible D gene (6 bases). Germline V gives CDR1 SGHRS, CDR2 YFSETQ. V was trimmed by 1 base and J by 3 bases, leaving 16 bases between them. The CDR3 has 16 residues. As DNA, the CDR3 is TGCGCCAGCAGCTTGTCCCAAGGGGGTTATGACACTGAAGCTTTCTTT. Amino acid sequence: CASSLSQGGYDTEAFF.

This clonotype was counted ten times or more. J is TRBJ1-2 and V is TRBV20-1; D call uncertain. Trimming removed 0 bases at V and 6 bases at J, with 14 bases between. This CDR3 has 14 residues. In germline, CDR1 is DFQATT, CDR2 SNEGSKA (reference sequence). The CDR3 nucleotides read TGCAGTGCTAGAGATCTGGACGTAAGAGATGGCTACACCTTC. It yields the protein CSARDLDVRDGYTF.

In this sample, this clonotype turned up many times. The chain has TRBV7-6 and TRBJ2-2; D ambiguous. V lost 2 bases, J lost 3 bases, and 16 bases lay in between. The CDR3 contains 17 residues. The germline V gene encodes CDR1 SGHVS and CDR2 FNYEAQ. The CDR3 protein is CASSLTTTKKHTGELFF. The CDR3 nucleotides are TGTGCCAGCAGCTTAACGACAACGAAGAAACACACCGGGGAGCTGTTTTTT.

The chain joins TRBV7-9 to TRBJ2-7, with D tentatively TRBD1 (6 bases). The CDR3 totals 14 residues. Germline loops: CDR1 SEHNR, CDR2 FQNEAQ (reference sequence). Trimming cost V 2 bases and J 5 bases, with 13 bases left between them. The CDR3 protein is CASSLYTGSDEQYF. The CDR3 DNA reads TGTGCCAGCAGCTTATATACAGGGTCGGACGAGCAGTACTTC.

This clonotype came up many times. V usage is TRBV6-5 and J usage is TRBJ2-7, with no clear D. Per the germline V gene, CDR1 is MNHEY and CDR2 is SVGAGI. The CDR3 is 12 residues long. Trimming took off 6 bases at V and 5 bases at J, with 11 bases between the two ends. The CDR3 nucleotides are TGTGCCAGCAGCCACCCGTCGGACGAGCAGTACTTC. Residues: CASSHPSDEQYF.

In DNA, the CDR3 is TGTGCCAGCAGATCGGCTAGCGGGAGGGCTCTCGAGCAGTACTTC. The encoded protein is CASRSASGRALEQYF. This rearrangement joins TRBV12-3 or TRBV12-4 to TRBJ2-7; 12 bases are a match to TRBD2. This CDR3 has 15 residues. V shed 6 bases, J shed 6 bases, and the junction held 9 bases outside the gene matches.

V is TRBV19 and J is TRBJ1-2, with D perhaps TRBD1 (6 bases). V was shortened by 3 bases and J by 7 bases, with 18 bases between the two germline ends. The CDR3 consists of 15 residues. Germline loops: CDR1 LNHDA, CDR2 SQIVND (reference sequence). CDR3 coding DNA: TGTGCCAGTAGTATTAGGCATGGGGGGGCGCTTGGCTACACCTTC. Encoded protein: CASSIRHGGALGYTF. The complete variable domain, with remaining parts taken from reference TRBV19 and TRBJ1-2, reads DGGITQSPKYLFRKEGQNVTLSCEQNLNHDAMYWYRQDPGQGLRLIYYSQIVNDFQKGDIAEGYSVSREKKESFPLTVTSAQKNPTAFYLCASSIRHGGALGYTFGSGTRLTVV.

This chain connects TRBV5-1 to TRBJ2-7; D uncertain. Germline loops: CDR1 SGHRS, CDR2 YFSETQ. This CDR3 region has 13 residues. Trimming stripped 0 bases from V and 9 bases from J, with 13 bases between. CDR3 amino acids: CASSLGAGDTQYF. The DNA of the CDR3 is TGCGCCAGCAGCTTGGGGGCCGGAGATACGCAGTACTTC.

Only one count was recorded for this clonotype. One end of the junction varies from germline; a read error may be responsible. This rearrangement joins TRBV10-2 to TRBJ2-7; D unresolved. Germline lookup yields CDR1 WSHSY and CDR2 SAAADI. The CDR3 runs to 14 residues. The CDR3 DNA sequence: TGTGCCAGCAGTCCCGATAGAGAAGTCCACGAGCAGTACTTC. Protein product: CASSPDREVHEQYF.

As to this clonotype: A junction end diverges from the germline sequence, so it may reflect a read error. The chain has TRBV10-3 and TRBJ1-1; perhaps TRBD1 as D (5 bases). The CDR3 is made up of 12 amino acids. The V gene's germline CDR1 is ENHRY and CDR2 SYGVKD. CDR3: CAAGTVNTEAFF. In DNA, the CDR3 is TGTGCCGCCGGGACGGTCAACACTGAAGCCTTCTTT.

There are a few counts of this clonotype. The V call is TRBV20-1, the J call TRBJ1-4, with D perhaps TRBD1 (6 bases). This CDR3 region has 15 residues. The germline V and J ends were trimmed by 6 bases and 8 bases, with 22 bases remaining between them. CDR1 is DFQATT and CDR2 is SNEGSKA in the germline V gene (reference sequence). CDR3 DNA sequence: TGCAGTGCCGAGTCTATTGCAGGGGCTCAGGAAAAACTGTTTTTT. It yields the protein CSAESIAGAQEKLFF.

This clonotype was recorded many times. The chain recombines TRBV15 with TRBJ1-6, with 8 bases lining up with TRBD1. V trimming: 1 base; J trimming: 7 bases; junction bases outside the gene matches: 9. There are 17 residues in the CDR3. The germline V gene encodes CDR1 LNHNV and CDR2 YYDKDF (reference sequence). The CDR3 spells CATSRGFMDRDNSPLHF. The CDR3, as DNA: TGTGCCACCAGCAGAGGTTTTATGGACAGGGACAATTCACCCCTCCACTTT.

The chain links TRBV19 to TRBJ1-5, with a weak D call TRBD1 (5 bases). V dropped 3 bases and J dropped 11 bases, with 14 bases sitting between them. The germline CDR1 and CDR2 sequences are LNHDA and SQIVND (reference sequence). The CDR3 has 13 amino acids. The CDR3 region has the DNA TGTGCCAGTAGTATCGGGGGTGCGTCGGCCCAGCATTTT. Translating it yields CASSIGGASAQHF.

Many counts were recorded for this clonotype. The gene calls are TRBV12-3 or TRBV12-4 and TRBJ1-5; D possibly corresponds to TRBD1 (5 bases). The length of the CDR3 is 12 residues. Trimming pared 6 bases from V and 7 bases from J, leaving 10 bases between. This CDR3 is CASRDTSQPQHF. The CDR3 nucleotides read TGTGCCAGCAGGGACACGTCCCAGCCCCAGCATTTT.

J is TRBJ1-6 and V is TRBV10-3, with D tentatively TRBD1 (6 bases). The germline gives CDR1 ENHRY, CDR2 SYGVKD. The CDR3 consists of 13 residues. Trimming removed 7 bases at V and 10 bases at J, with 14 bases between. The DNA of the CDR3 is TGTGCCATCAAGGCCAGGGGTAACTCACCCCTCCACTTT. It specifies CAIKARGNSPLHF.

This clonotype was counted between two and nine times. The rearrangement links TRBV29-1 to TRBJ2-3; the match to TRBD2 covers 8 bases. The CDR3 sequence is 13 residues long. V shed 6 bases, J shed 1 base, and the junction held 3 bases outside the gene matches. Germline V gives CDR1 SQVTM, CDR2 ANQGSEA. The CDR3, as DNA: TGCAGCGTAGATAGCGGGGGCACAGATACGCAGTATTTT. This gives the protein CSVDSGGTDTQYF.

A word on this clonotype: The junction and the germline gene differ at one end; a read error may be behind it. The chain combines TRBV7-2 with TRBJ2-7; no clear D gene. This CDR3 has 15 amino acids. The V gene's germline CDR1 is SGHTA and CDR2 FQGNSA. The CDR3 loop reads CASNLDDGSFYEQYF. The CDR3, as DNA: TGTGCCAGCAACTTAGACGATGGATCCTTCTACGAGCAGTACTTC.

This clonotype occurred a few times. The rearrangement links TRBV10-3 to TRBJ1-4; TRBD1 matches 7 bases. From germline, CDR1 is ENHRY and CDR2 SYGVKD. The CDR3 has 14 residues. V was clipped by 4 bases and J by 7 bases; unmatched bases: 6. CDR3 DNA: TGTGCCATCAGTGGGGGACGGGACAGTGAAAAACTGTTTTTT. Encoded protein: CAISGGRDSEKLFF.